Only one count was recorded for the clone carrying this T cell receptor (beta chain). The antigen is unknown. TCRdb's copy holds only in-frame clones and misses some; the assay was immunoSEQ multiplex PCR. The data show roughly 2,000,000 clones, roughly 95% seen once. This sample was taken from a study of shared clonotypes between healthy human individuals. Notes on the study in general: The authors expected sequencing depth to affect clonotype sharing among donors.

CD45RO-negative cells were positively selected for CCR7, leaving out terminally differentiated effector memory CD45RA+ cells. Donors were Caucasian adults residing in Nashville, Tennessee, USA. CDR1 and CDR2 from the germline V gene are SGHAT and FQNNGV. The CDR3 is made up of 14 amino acids. V was shortened by 6 bases and J by 1 base, with 13 bases between the two germline ends. Sequencing input: naive CD8+ T cells sorted from blood. This clonotype originated in a man aged 18 to 29 in good health. V gene TRBV11-2 combines with J gene TRBJ2-7; the D is unclear. The CDR3 DNA reads TGTGCCAGCAGTTGGCCGGACGGATCCTACGAGCAGTACTTC. As protein: CASSWPDGSYEQYF. The whole variable domain, remainder taken from reference TRBV11-2 and TRBJ2-7, is EAGVAQSPRYKIIEKRQSVAFWCNPISGHATLYWYQQILGQGPKLLIQFQNNGVVDDSQLPKDRFSAERLKGVDSTLKIQPAKLEDSAVYLCASSWPDGSYEQYFGPGTRLTVT.